Shown below are 12 T cell receptor beta chains from a single sample sequenced in a study of cytomegalovirus exposure and HLA in healthy donors. Profiling relied on immunoSEQ multiplex PCR, and the TCRdb table lists in-frame clones only, not all of them. The profile shows about 110,000 clones, approximately 94% of them singletons. The sample consisted of PBMCs. These receptors were collected from a woman between 18 and 30 years old in good health and CMV-seronegative.

The table lists this clone with a few counts. This rearrangement joins TRBV5-1 to TRBJ2-3; 8 bases map to TRBD2. From germline, CDR1 is SGHRS and CDR2 YFSETQ. The CDR3 is 16 residues long. Trimming took 0 bases from V and 2 from J; bases not matched to a gene: 5. The CDR3 sequence: CASSLGGSGATDTQYF. For the CDR3, the DNA is TGCGCCAGCAGCTTGGGGGGTAGCGGGGCCACAGATACGCAGTATTTT.

The rearrangement links TRBV7-2 to TRBJ2-3, with TRBD2 as a possible D gene (7 bases). V lost 5 bases, J lost 4 bases, and 22 bases lay in between. This CDR3 region has 17 residues. Germline V gene sequence: CDR1 SGHTA, CDR2 FQGNSA. The CDR3 here is CASSPHIGRGASDTQYF. Written as DNA, the CDR3 is TGTGCCAGCAGCCCACACATTGGGAGGGGGGCCTCAGATACGCAGTATTTT. Based on the CDR3 plus reference TRBV7-2 and TRBJ2-3, the full variable domain is GAGVSQSPSNKVTEKGKDVELRCDPISGHTALYWYRQSLGQGLEFLIYFQGNSAPDKSGLPSDRFSAERTGGSVSTLTIQRTQQEDSAVYLCASSPHIGRGASDTQYFGPGTRLTVL.

The genes are TRBV14 and TRBJ2-7; TRBD1 aligns across 7 bases. V lost 3 bases to trimming and J lost 4 bases; unmatched junction nucleotides: 12. The germline CDR1 and CDR2 sequences are SGHDN and FVKESK. CDR3 length equals 16 residues. The CDR3 loop reads CASSQATPTGRYEQYF. The CDR3 region has the DNA TGTGCCAGCAGCCAGGCCACCCCGACAGGGCGGTACGAGCAGTACTTC.

The rearrangement joins TRBV15 to TRBJ2-3, with unresolved D. The V end lost 0 bases, the J end lost 6 bases, and 10 bases lay between the germline ends. Looked up from germline, CDR1 is LNHNV and CDR2 is YYDKDF (reference sequence). The CDR3 consists of 14 residues. The CDR3 coding sequence is TGTGCCACCAGCAGAGATGTCGGTGCGGATACGCAGTATTTT. It encodes CATSRDVGADTQYF.

The gene calls are TRBV6-5 and TRBJ2-6, with 8 bases lining up with TRBD1. The germline CDR1 and CDR2 sequences are MNHEY and SVGAGI. This CDR3 is built from 15 residues. V gave up 5 bases and J gave up 2 bases; unmatched junction bases: 2. The CDR3 DNA follows: TGTGCCAGCAGTAAGGACAGGGCTGGGGCCAACGTCCTGACTTTC. It encodes CASSKDRAGANVLTF.

The CDR3 nucleotides read TGTGCCAGCAGCTTAGACTTTAGAGGGGGCAACACTGAAGCTTTCTTT. Amino acid sequence: CASSLDFRGGNTEAFF. V gene TRBV7-8 combines with J gene TRBJ1-1; 7 nucleotides agree with TRBD1. This CDR3 contains 16 residues. Germline trimming cut 1 base from V and 2 bases from J; bases unmatched to any gene: 7. Per the germline V gene, CDR1 is SGHVS and CDR2 is FQNEAQ.

The chain is built from TRBV4-3 and TRBJ2-4; 7 nucleotides align to TRBD2. CDR1 LGHNA and CDR2 YSLEER come from the germline V gene. V lost 3 bases and J lost 3; bases outside the gene matches: 8. The CDR3 loop spans 16 amino acids. As DNA, the CDR3 is TGCGCCAGCAGCCAGGCTGGGGGGGGTGGCAAAAACATTCAGTACTTC. It codes for CASSQAGGGGKNIQYF.

The gene calls are TRBV5-6 and TRBJ2-1; D is uncertain. There are 13 residues in the CDR3. V was shortened by 0 bases and J by 3 bases, with 4 bases between the two germline ends. Germline V gene lookup returns CDR1 SGHDT and CDR2 YYEEEE. The CDR3 DNA is TGTGCCAGCAGCTTGGCTAGCTACAATGAGCAGTTCTTC. As protein: CASSLASYNEQFF.

V and J are TRBV27 and TRBJ2-7; weak D call: TRBD2 (6 bases). CDR3 length: 13 residues. Trimming took 7 bases from V and 6 from J, leaving 16 bases between them. Germline V gene sequence: CDR1 MNHEY, CDR2 SMNVEV (reference sequence). The CDR3 is CASMPRLGGEQYF. CDR3 DNA sequence: TGTGCCAGCATGCCTAGGCTCGGGGGCGAGCAGTACTTC.

V gene TRBV30 combines with J gene TRBJ2-7, with 11 bases that match TRBD1. The germline V gene encodes CDR1 GTSNPN and CDR2 SVGIG (reference sequence). V shed 8 bases and J 1 base; nucleotides not matched to a gene: 10. This CDR3 region has 15 residues. The CDR3 here is CAGTIRDRGSYEQYF. DNA for the CDR3: TGTGCCGGGACAATCCGGGACAGGGGGTCCTACGAGCAGTACTTC.

This rearrangement joins TRBV5-4 to TRBJ2-1, with D possibly being TRBD1 (6 bases). The CDR3 is 14 amino acids. V dropped 0 bases and J dropped 8 bases, with 12 bases sitting between them. Germline assignment: CDR1 SGHNT and CDR2 YYREEE (reference sequence). CDR3 sequence reads: CASSLAQGNDEQFF. The CDR3 nucleotides read TGTGCCAGCAGCTTGGCACAGGGCAACGATGAGCAGTTCTTC.

The J gene is TRBJ2-2, the V gene TRBV14; D is possibly TRBD1 (5 bases). In germline, CDR1 is SGHDN, CDR2 FVKESK. The CDR3 sequence is 17 residues long. V lost 4 bases and J 3 bases, leaving 18 bases between the germline ends. The CDR3 coding sequence is TGTGCCAGCAGCCCAAGTGATCGGGCAGGGCACACCGGGGAGCTGTTTTTT. Its protein is CASSPSDRAGHTGELFF.